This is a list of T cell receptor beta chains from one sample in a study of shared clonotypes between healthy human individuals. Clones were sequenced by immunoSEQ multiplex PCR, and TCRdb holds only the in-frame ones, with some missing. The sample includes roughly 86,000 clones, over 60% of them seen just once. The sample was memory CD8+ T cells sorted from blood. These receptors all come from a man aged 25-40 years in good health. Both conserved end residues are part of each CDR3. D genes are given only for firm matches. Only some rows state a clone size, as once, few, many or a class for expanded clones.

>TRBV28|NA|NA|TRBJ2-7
TGTGCCAGCAGTTCTGGGGTGTCCTACGAGCAGTACTTC
CASSSGVSYEQYF
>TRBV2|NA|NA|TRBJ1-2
TGTGCCAGCAGTACCCCCGGGGGGGGTAGAGAGGTCTACACCTTC
CASSTPGGGREVYTF
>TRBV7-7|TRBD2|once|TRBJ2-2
TGTGCCAGCAGCTTTGAACCGGGACTAGGGACCGGGGAGCTGTTTTTT
CASSFEPGLGTGELFF
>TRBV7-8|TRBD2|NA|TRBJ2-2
TGTGCCAGCAGCTTTTCTAGCGGGAGGGCCAACACCGGGGAGCTGTTTTTT
CASSFSSGRANTGELFF
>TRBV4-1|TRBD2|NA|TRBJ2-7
TGCGCCAGCAGCCAAGAGGTTGCGGGAGGGCCGATAGGCGAGCAGTACTTC
CASSQEVAGGPIGEQYF
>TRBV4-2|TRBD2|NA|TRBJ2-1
TGTGCCAGCAGCCAAGATAGCGGGACCGGAAACAATGAGCAGTTCTTC
CASSQDSGTGNNEQFF
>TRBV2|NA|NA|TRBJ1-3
TGTGCCAGCTCGCCGGGCCTTCCCCCCTTTGGCACCATATATTTT
CASSPGLPPFGTIYF
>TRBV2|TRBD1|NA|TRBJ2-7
TGTGCCAGCAGTGAACATTCGAGGGACAGGGACTACGAGCAGTACTTC
CASSEHSRDRDYEQYF
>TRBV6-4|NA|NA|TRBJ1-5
TGTGCCAGCAGTGTAGGTGAAAATCAGCCCCAGCATTTT
CASSVGENQPQHF
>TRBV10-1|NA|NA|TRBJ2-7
TGCGCCAGCAGGTTCCTAAATCGGACCATCTCCGAGCAGTACTTC
CASRFLNRTISEQYF
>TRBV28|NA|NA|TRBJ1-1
TGTGCCAGCAGTTGGATGAACACTGAAGCTTTCTTT
CASSWMNTEAFF
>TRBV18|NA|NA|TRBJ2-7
TGTGCCAGCTCACCACCGATGTCCTACGAGCAGTACTTC
CASSPPMSYEQYF
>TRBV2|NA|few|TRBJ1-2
TGTGCCAGCAGTGCAGAATCTTCCGTAAGAGGCTACACCTTC
CASSAESSVRGYTF
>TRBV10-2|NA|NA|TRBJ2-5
TGCGCCAGCCGACAGATTCAAGAGACCCAGTACTTC
CASRQIQETQYF
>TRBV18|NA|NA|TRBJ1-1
TGTGCCAGCTCACTAAACGATAATCCCCTCACTGAAGCTTTCTTT
CASSLNDNPLTEAFF
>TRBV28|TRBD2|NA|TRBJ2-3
TGTGCCAGCAGTTCGGGACTAGCGGGAGTCCCAGATACGCAGTATTTT
CASSSGLAGVPDTQYF
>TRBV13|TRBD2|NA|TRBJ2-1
TGTGCCAGCAGCCAGCGGGGGGGCGGACCTTACAATGAGCAGTTCTTC
CASSQRGGGPYNEQFF
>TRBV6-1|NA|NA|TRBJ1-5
TGTGCCAGCAGTAGGATCCAAAATCAGCCCCAGCATTTT
CASSRIQNQPQHF
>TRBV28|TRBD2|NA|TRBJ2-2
TGTGCCAGTTCTGGACTAGCGGGAGGTCGGTACACCGGGGAGCTGTTTTTT
CASSGLAGGRYTGELFF
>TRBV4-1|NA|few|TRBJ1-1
TGCGCCAGCAGCCAAGAGGGGATCCGGGCTTTCTTT
CASSQEGIRAFF
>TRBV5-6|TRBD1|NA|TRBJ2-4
TGTGCCAGCAGCCGGACAGGGACAAACATTCAGTACTTC
CASSRTGTNIQYF
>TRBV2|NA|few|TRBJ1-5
TGTGCCAGCAACACAGACAATCAGCCCCAGCATTTT
CASNTDNQPQHF
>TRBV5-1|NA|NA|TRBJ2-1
TGCGCCAGCAGCCTAAGATACGTGCCCAATGAGCAGTTCTTC
CASSLRYVPNEQFF
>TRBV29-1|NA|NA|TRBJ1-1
TGCAGCGTTATAATCGACAAATACTCTGAAGCTTTCTTT
CSVIIDKYSEAFF
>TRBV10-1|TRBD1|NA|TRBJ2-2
TGCGCCAGCACGAAGCCCGGACAGGGTAAGGCGGTTGACACCGGGGAGCTGTTTTTT
CASTKPGQGKAVDTGELFF
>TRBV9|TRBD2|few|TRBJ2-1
TGTGCCAGCAGCGACGAGGGACTAGCGGGAAAGAAACACGGGACACAAGGCTACAATGAGCAGTTCTTC
CASSDEGLAGKKHGTQGYNEQFF